A selection of T cell receptor beta chains follows, all from one sample in a study of long-term antiretroviral therapy in people with HIV. Sequencing was performed with immunoSEQ multiplex PCR; in TCRdb, only in-frame clones are kept and a portion is missing. This repertoire shows approximately 20,000 clones, about 80% found once; its top ten account for around 7%. The sample in question was unsorted PBMCs, obtained 2.2 years after starting antiretroviral therapy. These receptors all come from a middle-aged man with HIV. The CDR3 runs from the conserved cysteine through the conserved F or W. A D gene is named only where the DNA matches it firmly. Not every row has a clone size; where given, it reads once, few, many or a size class.

TGCGCCAGCAGCTTTAACGGAGAGACCCAGTACTTC	CASSFNGETQYF	NA	TRBV5-1	TRBJ2-5	NA
TGCGCCAGCAGCTTGAATCTTTCCCCGAACTATGGCTACACCTTC	CASSLNLSPNYGYTF	few	TRBV5-1	TRBJ1-2	NA
TGCGCCAGCAGCTACCGGACAGGGGCCTACGAGCAGTACTTC	CASSYRTGAYEQYF	NA	TRBV5-1	TRBJ2-7	TRBD1
TGTGCCAGCAGCCAATGGACTAGCGGCGTCGACGAGCAGTACTTC	CASSQWTSGVDEQYF	NA	TRBV14	TRBJ2-7	TRBD2
TGTGCCAGCAGCTTGGGGGGCAAAGGACTTTGGTCGGGGACCCAGTACTTC	CASSLGGKGLWSGTQYF	once	TRBV27	TRBJ2-5	NA
TGTGCCAGCAGCGGGTATTCAACTGTCTCCGGCCATCTCGAGCAGTACTTC	CASSGYSTVSGHLEQYF	NA	TRBV11-2	TRBJ2-7	NA
TGTGCCAGCAGTTTCTCTACCGGGTCCGAAGCAGATACGCAGTATTTT	CASSFSTGSEADTQYF	NA	TRBV28	TRBJ2-3	NA
TGTGCCAGCAGCCTAAGAGGCAGCCAGAAACTCTATGGCTACACCTTC	CASSLRGSQKLYGYTF	NA	TRBV13	TRBJ1-2	NA
TGTGCCAGCACAACGGGGCTAGCGGGAGTTACCTACAATGAGCAGTTCTTC	CASTTGLAGVTYNEQFF	once	TRBV28	TRBJ2-1	TRBD2
TGTGCCAGCAGCCCAGAGGGGGGAGCCTCTAGCGCAGGGAGAGGGGGAGATACGCAGTATTTT	CASSPEGGASSAGRGGDTQYF	NA	TRBV9	TRBJ2-3	NA
TGCGCCAGCAGATGGGGGCAAAAACTGTTTTTT	CASRWGQKLFF	NA	TRBV10-1	TRBJ1-4	NA
TGTGCCAGCAGCGACTGGGGGCGGGGAGGGCCCGGGGAGCTGTTTTTT	CASSDWGRGGPGELFF	once	TRBV28	TRBJ2-2	NA
TGTGCCAGCAGTTTAGGGGGGACACCTAGCAATCAGCCCCAGCATTTT	CASSLGGTPSNQPQHF	NA	TRBV27	TRBJ1-5	NA
TGTGCCAGCAGTTCGGGGACAACTGGAAACACCATATATTTT	CASSSGTTGNTIYF	NA	TRBV28	TRBJ1-3	NA
TGCAGCGTTGACCATAGACTCAATGAGCAGTTCTTC	CSVDHRLNEQFF	NA	TRBV29-1	TRBJ2-1	NA
TGTGCCAGCAGGCCGAGGACCGGTGAGCAGTTCTTC	CASRPRTGEQFF	NA	TRBV2	TRBJ2-1	NA
TGTGCCAGCAGCTTGGCCAGGGTAACAGATACGCAGTATTTT	CASSLARVTDTQYF	NA	TRBV5-5	TRBJ2-3	NA
TGCGCCAGCAGCTTGTTAAGGACAGGTCCATATGGCTACACCTTC	CASSLLRTGPYGYTF	few	TRBV5-1	TRBJ1-2	TRBD1
TGTGCCAGCAGCCAAGGGGGGCACACTGAAGCTTTCTTT	CASSQGGHTEAFF	NA	TRBV14	TRBJ1-1	NA
TGTGCCAGCTCACCACCCGCGGGACCTATCACTGGAAACACCATATATTTT	CASSPPAGPITGNTIYF	NA	TRBV18	TRBJ1-3	NA
TGTGCCAGTACCGTGGGGGGAGCCAAAAACATTCAGTACTTC	CASTVGGAKNIQYF	NA	TRBV19	TRBJ2-4	NA
TGTGCCATCAGCGACCCAGCAGGGGGCACTGAAGCTTTCTTT	CAISDPAGGTEAFF	once	TRBV10-3	TRBJ1-1	TRBD1
TGTGCCAGCAGCTTAGTCGTGTTGGACACTGAAGCTTTCTTT	CASSLVVLDTEAFF	few	TRBV7-2	TRBJ1-1	NA
TGCGCCAGCAGCTCCGCCGCAGGGATCGACTACGAGCAGTACTTC	CASSSAAGIDYEQYF	NA	TRBV5-1	TRBJ2-7	NA
TGTGCCAGTAGTACAGGGGGCGGGGGGAGCTCCTACAATGAGCAGTTCTTC	CASSTGGGGSSYNEQFF	NA	TRBV19	TRBJ2-1	NA
TGTGCCAGCAGCTTACCCTCAGGGAAGTTGGGGGAGACCCAGTACTTC	CASSLPSGKLGETQYF	once	TRBV7-9	TRBJ2-5	NA
TGTGCCAGCAGCCAAGGAGGGACCGATAGCTCCTACGAGCAGTACTTC	CASSQGGTDSSYEQYF	few	TRBV4-2	TRBJ2-7	NA
TGTGCCAGTAGTATCCTGGGACAGGGGGGTCAGCCCCAGCATTTT	CASSILGQGGQPQHF	few	TRBV19	TRBJ1-5	TRBD1
TGTGCCAGCAGTTCCGGACCTTCCCTTACCTCTGGGGCCAACGTCCTGACTTTC	CASSSGPSLTSGANVLTF	NA	TRBV28	TRBJ2-6	NA
TGTGCCAGCAGCGATGACGGACTAGCACGTTTCGCAGATACGCAGTATTTT	CASSDDGLARFADTQYF	NA	TRBV13	TRBJ2-3	TRBD2
TGCGCCAGCAGCCAAGAAACGGGTTTCAATGAGCAGTTCTTC	CASSQETGFNEQFF	once	TRBV4-1	TRBJ2-1	NA
TGTGCCAGCAGCCCTAGCGGGTCAAGCTCCTACAATGAGCAGTTCTTC	CASSPSGSSSYNEQFF	NA	TRBV7-2	TRBJ2-1	TRBD2
TGTGCCAGCACCCTGGAAGGGGGCGTCGACGAGCAGTACTTC	CASTLEGGVDEQYF	NA	TRBV5-5	TRBJ2-7	TRBD1
TGTGCCAGCAGTTCCGGGCGGTACAATCAGCCCCAGCATTTT	CASSSGRYNQPQHF	NA	TRBV6-5	TRBJ1-5	NA
TGTGCCAGCAGGAGGGTGGAGGGGGACACCGGGGAGCTGTTTTTT	CASRRVEGDTGELFF	NA	TRBV2	TRBJ2-2	NA
TGTGCCAGCTCACCAACCCAGTACTCCTACGAGCAGTACTTC	CASSPTQYSYEQYF	NA	TRBV18	TRBJ2-7	NA
TGTGCCAGCAGCCACCAGGGACTGGGATACAATGAGCAGTTCTTC	CASSHQGLGYNEQFF	NA	TRBV11-2	TRBJ2-1	NA
TGTGCCAGCAGCTTTTATGCGGTCAGCGAGCAGTACTTC	CASSFYAVSEQYF	NA	TRBV7-9	TRBJ2-7	NA
TGTGCCAGCAACCCGAGAGGGCAGCCCCAGCATTTT	CASNPRGQPQHF	NA	TRBV6-1	TRBJ1-5	NA
TGTGCCAGCAGGCCGGGGATTAGCTCCTACAATGAGCAGTTCTTC	CASRPGISSYNEQFF	once	TRBV7-6	TRBJ2-1	NA
TGTGCCAGCAGCTTAGGGGAATCCGAGCAGTACTTC	CASSLGESEQYF	NA	TRBV7-6	TRBJ2-7	NA
TGTGCCAGCAGCCCCCGGGACAGGGGACTCTATGGCTACACCTTC	CASSPRDRGLYGYTF	NA	TRBV7-2	TRBJ1-2	TRBD1
TGTGCCAGCAGCCCCGGTGGGGTCAGCAATCAGCCCCAGCATTTT	CASSPGGVSNQPQHF	few	TRBV11-2	TRBJ1-5	NA
TGTGCCAGCGGGGCCTTCGGACAGGGGGCAGGAGAGCAGTACTTC	CASGAFGQGAGEQYF	NA	TRBV28	TRBJ2-7	TRBD1
TGTGCCAGTAGTATAGATCGTCAGGGGCCCATAGGCTATGGCTACACCTTC	CASSIDRQGPIGYGYTF	NA	TRBV19	TRBJ1-2	NA